The next 27 T cell receptor beta chains were all read from a single sample in a study of CXCR3-negative and CXCR3-positive naive CD8 T cells. Each TRB cDNA library was prepared by 5' RACE (with UMI labels). TCRdb reanalyzed the 5' RACE reads and collapses them to one entry per CDR3 protein, without DNA. Seen in this sample are some 130,000 distinct CDR3 sequences; the ten most common clones hold 0.49%. The specimen sequenced was naive CXCR3- CD8+ T cells from blood. The subset: CD45RO-CCR7+CD27+CD95- naive CD8+ T cells lacking CXCR3 (TNR3-). The origin of the receptors is a human donor in good health. Some clones in this sample may be carry-over from other donors' samples.

The chain carries TRBV9 and TRBJ2-2; TCRdb names TRBD1, which stays unverified in the absence of DNA. The CDR3 is made up of 15 amino acids. Germline-derived CDR1 and CDR2 are SGDLS and YYNGEE. CDR3 residues: CASSVVGGNTGELFF. Based on the CDR3 plus reference TRBV9 and TRBJ2-2, the full variable domain is DSGVTQTPKHLITATGQRVTLRCSPRSGDLSVYWYQQSLDQGLQFLIQYYNGEERAKGNILERFSAQQFPDLHSELNLSSLELGDSALYFCASSVVGGNTGELFFGEGSRLTVL.

The chain has TRBV29-1 and TRBJ2-7; the D gene TCRdb calls, TRBD2, cannot be checked with no DNA. The CDR3 is 14 residues long. Germline CDR1 reads SQVTM; CDR2 reads ANQGSEA. The CDR3 here is CSVVGLADSYEQYF.

The chain combines TRBV15 with TRBJ1-2. Per the germline V gene, CDR1 is LNHNV and CDR2 is YYDKDF (reference sequence). The CDR3 totals 14 residues. CDR3 protein: CATSTRGANYGYTF. Variable domain in full (rest from reference TRBV15 and TRBJ1-2): DAMVIQNPRYQVTQFGKPVTLSCSQTLNHNVMYWYQQKSSQAPKLLFHYYDKDFNNEADTPDNFQSRRPNTSFCFLDIRSPGLGDTAMYLCATSTRGANYGYTFGSGTRLTVV.

This chain connects TRBV7-6 to TRBJ2-3; TCRdb's D call of TRBD1 is untestable without DNA. CDR1 is SGHVS and CDR2 is FNYEAQ in the germline V gene. The CDR3 runs 16 residues. The CDR3 loop is CASSFPGQDFGGPQYF.

This chain links TRBV20-1 with TRBJ1-2; TCRdb reports TRBD1, a call that lacks DNA to check it against. The germline gives CDR1 DFQATT, CDR2 SNEGSKA (reference sequence). The CDR3 runs 14 residues. CDR3 amino acids: CSARDDREGYGYTF.

The J gene is TRBJ1-2, the V gene TRBV27; with no DNA, the TCRdb D assignment of TRBD1 cannot be verified. The CDR3 sequence is 16 residues long. The germline gives CDR1 MNHEY, CDR2 SMNVEV (reference sequence). CDR3 protein: CASSRSLGLERGGYTF.

This chain joins TRBV7-9 and TRBJ2-7; TCRdb returns TRBD1, unconfirmable since there is no DNA. This CDR3 has 16 residues. Germline lookup yields CDR1 SEHNR and CDR2 FQNEAQ (reference sequence). The CDR3: CASSLLGTGYLYEQYF.

The V call is TRBV12-3 or TRBV12-4, the J call TRBJ2-4; TCRdb names TRBD1, which stays unverified in the absence of DNA. The CDR3 runs 16 residues. The CDR3 reads CASSFGTTPSKNIQYF.

V and J are TRBV29-1 and TRBJ2-1; TCRdb's assignment of TRBD2 cannot be checked, as there is no DNA. The CDR3 length is 17 residues. CDR1 is SQVTM, CDR2 ANQGSEA, per germline. The CDR3: CSVEIGGSGGIINEQFF.

The rearrangement links TRBV5-1 to TRBJ2-7; TCRdb indicates TRBD2, and absent DNA this call remains unverified. Germline CDR1 and CDR2: SGHRS and YFSETQ. This CDR3 region has 14 residues. The CDR3: CASSSGPPSYEQYF. Supplemented by reference TRBV5-1 and TRBJ2-7, the full variable domain reads KAGVTQTPRYLIKTRGQQVTLSCSPISGHRSVSWYQQTPGQGLQFLFEYFSETQRNKGNFPGRFSGRQFSNSRSEMNVSTLELGDSALYLCASSSGPPSYEQYFGPGTRLTVT.

The chain employs TRBV7-9 and TRBJ2-1; there is no DNA to check the TCRdb D call of TRBD1. CDR3 length equals 15 residues. CDR1 SEHNR and CDR2 FQNEAQ come from the germline V gene (reference sequence). The CDR3 spells CASSLGSQGRNEQFF.

The chain combines TRBV7-9 with TRBJ2-5; without DNA, the TCRdb call of TRBD1 cannot be checked. This CDR3 region has 14 residues. CDR1 SEHNR and CDR2 FQNEAQ come from the germline V gene (reference sequence). The CDR3 is CASSLFGGVVTQYF.

The chain employs TRBV6-1 and TRBJ2-7; TCRdb gives TRBD1 as the D gene, but with no DNA this cannot be confirmed. The CDR3 covers 13 residues. Germline assignment: CDR1 MNHNS and CDR2 SASEGT. The chain's CDR3 is CASSSIQGYEQYF.

This rearrangement joins TRBV24-1 to TRBJ2-1; TCRdb indicates TRBD1, and absent DNA this call remains unverified. Germline V gene data show CDR1 as KGHDR and CDR2 as SFDVKD. This CDR3 is built from 15 residues. Here the CDR3 reads CATSELGDANNEQFF.

The chain has TRBV29-1 and TRBJ2-3. CDR1 SQVTM and CDR2 ANQGSEA come from the germline V gene. This CDR3 contains 12 residues. CDR3 protein: CSVVSLVHTQYF.

This chain joins TRBV9 and TRBJ2-2. Germline lookup yields CDR1 SGDLS and CDR2 YYNGEE. The length of the CDR3 is 14 residues. The chain's CDR3 is CASRKRKGTGELFF.

The J gene is TRBJ2-3, the V gene TRBV5-6; TCRdb gives TRBD2 as the D gene, but with no DNA this cannot be confirmed. The CDR3 extends over 14 amino acids. CDR1 SGHDT and CDR2 YYEEEE come from the germline V gene. The CDR3 loop is CASTQLEMKDTQYF.

The V call is TRBV29-1, the J call TRBJ2-3; TCRdb's assignment of TRBD1 cannot be checked, as there is no DNA. Germline loops: CDR1 SQVTM, CDR2 ANQGSEA. CDR3 length equals 15 residues. The CDR3 sequence is CSVERPDRGPDTQYF.

The chain couples TRBV7-2 to TRBJ1-1. This CDR3 contains 15 residues. Germline values: CDR1 SGHTA, CDR2 FQGNSA. The chain's CDR3 is CASSLKARRGTEAFF.

This sequence joins TRBV19 and TRBJ2-7; TCRdb reports TRBD1, a call that lacks DNA to check it against. This CDR3 has 15 amino acids. Germline V gene sequence: CDR1 LNHDA, CDR2 SQIVND (reference sequence). CDR3 in amino acids: CASSVGQGISYEQYF.

The rearrangement joins TRBV7-8 to TRBJ1-2. CDR3 length: 13 residues. Looked up from germline, CDR1 is SGHVS and CDR2 is FQNEAQ. The CDR3 loop is CASSPYEEPGYTF.

This rearrangement joins TRBV23-1 to TRBJ2-7; absent DNA, TCRdb's TRBD1 call cannot be checked. TRBV23-1 is reported as an ORF; its role is uncertain. CDR3 length: 15 residues. CDR3 sequence reads: CASSQSLGGIHEQYF.

The genes are TRBV12-3 or TRBV12-4 and TRBJ2-3. This CDR3 has 15 residues. The CDR3 loop reads CASSLSRVSTDTQYF.

The chain joins TRBV7-9 to TRBJ2-7; TCRdb names TRBD2, which stays unverified in the absence of DNA. CDR1 and CDR2 (germline): SEHNR, FQNEAQ (reference sequence). The CDR3 totals 15 residues. This chain's CDR3 is CASSPQGRALHEQYF.

J is TRBJ2-5 and V is TRBV27. Germline V gives CDR1 MNHEY, CDR2 SMNVEV (reference sequence). The CDR3 consists of 15 residues. CDR3 sequence: CASSLSPNLQETQYF.

V usage is TRBV27 and J usage is TRBJ2-7. The V gene's germline CDR1 is MNHEY and CDR2 SMNVEV (reference sequence). This CDR3 is built from 14 residues. The CDR3 sequence: CASSLGQAFSEQYF.

The rearrangement links TRBV29-1 to TRBJ2-7; checking the TCRdb D call of TRBD2 is not possible without DNA. The CDR3 extends over 14 amino acids. The V gene's germline CDR1 is SQVTM and CDR2 ANQGSEA. The CDR3 loop is CSVANSGRSYEQYF.